This entry describes one T cell receptor beta chain. The data belong to a study of regulatory T cells in long-lasting Graves disease. Arm-PCR with iRepertoire HTBI primers amplified the CDR3 regions for these TCR beta libraries. TCRdb analysed the multiplex PCR reads with MiXCR anew, one entry per CDR3 protein. The table shows around 460,000 distinct CDR3 sequences, with around a fifth occurring only once. The V gene end was trimmed by 6 bases and the J gene end by 4 bases; junction bases not matched to a gene: 4. Germline CDR1 reads LNHNV; CDR2 reads YYDKDF (reference sequence). The CDR3 is made up of 13 amino acids. Noted time point: persistent/refractory GD, antithyroid drugs over 5 years with positive TRAb. The TCR library was prepared using RNA isolated from PBMCs. Clinicians diagnosed Graves' disease using American Thyroid Association guidelines.

The TCR sequence derives from a female donor with Graves disease. Sample: peripheral blood mononuclear cells (PBMCs), taken when the disease was refractory, from a patient treated with antithyroid drugs. The rearrangement links TRBV15 to TRBJ2-3; TRBD2 matches 7 bases. CDR3 DNA: TGTGCCACCAGTACGGGACTATCAGATACGCAGTATTTT. It specifies CATSTGLSDTQYF. The full variable domain, in which reference TRBV15 and TRBJ2-3 provide the parts outside the CDR3, is DAMVIQNPRYQVTQFGKPVTLSCSQTLNHNVMYWYQQKSSQAPKLLFHYYDKDFNNEADTPDNFQSRRPNTSFCFLDIRSPGLGDTAMYLCATSTGLSDTQYFGPGTRLTVL.